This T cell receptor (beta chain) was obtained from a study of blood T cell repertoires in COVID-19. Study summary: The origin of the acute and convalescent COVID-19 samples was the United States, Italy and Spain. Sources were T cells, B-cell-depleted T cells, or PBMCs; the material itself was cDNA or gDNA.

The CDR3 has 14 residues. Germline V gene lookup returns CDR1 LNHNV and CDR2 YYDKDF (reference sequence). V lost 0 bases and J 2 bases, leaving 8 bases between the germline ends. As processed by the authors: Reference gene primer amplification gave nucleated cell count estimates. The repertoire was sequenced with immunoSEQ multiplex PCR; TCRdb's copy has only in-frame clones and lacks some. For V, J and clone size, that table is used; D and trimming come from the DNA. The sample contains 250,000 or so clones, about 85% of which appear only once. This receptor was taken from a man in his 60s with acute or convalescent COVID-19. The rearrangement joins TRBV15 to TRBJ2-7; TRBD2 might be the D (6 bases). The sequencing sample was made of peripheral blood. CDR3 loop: CATSRDQRAYEQYF. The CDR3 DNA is TGTGCCACCAGCAGAGATCAGCGGGCCTACGAGCAGTACTTC. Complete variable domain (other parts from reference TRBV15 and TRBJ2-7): DAMVIQNPRYQVTQFGKPVTLSCSQTLNHNVMYWYQQKSSQAPKLLFHYYDKDFNNEADTPDNFQSRRPNTSFCFLDIRSPGLGDTAMYLCATSRDQRAYEQYFGPGTRLTVT.